The clone carrying this T cell receptor (beta chain) was found a few times. This entry belongs to a study of radiotherapy plus CTLA-4 blockade in lung cancer. V lost 1 base to trimming and J lost 7 bases, with 7 bases between them. Per germline, CDR1 SEHNR and CDR2 FQNEAQ (reference sequence). This CDR3 contains 13 residues. The assay was immunoSEQ multiplex PCR, and TCRdb's table has in-frame clones only and misses some. The sample lists about 98,000 clones, 70% to 90% seen once, with 4% to 6% in the top ten. The starting material was peripheral blood, obtained from a patient treated with radiotherapy plus ipilimumab. The sequence was obtained from a human donor with non-small cell lung cancer that progressed on radiotherapy plus ipilimumab. The genes are TRBV7-9 and TRBJ2-2, with no clear D. CDR3 protein: CASSLVGGGELFF. Here the CDR3 DNA reads TGTGCCAGCAGCTTAGTTGGCGGCGGGGAGCTGTTTTTT.